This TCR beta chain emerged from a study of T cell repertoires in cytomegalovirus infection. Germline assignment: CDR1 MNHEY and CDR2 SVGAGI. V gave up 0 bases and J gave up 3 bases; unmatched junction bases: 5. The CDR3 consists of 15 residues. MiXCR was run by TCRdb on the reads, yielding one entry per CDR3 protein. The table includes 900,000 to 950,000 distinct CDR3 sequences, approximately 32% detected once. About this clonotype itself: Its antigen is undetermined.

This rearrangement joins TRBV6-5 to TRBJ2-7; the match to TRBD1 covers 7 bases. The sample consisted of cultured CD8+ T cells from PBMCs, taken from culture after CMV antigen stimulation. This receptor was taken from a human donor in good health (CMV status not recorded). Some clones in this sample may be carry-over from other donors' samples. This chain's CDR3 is CASSYSGTANYEQYF. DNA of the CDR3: TGTGCCAGCAGTTACTCGGGGACAGCGAACTACGAGCAGTACTTC.